Listed below are T cell receptor beta chains from one sample, sequenced in a study of shared clonotypes between healthy human individuals. The data were produced by immunoSEQ multiplex PCR, yet TCRdb's version contains in-frame clones alone and is incomplete. The data show about 2.4 million clones, with roughly 93% seen just once and approximately 0.35% held by the top ten. Sequencing used naive CD4+ T cells from PBMCs. The receptors originated from a young man in good health. Some clones in this sample may be carry-over from other donors' samples. The CDR3 runs from the conserved cysteine through the conserved F or W. The D gene is left open where the match is weak. Clone size appears in some rows only: once, few, many, or a class for an expanded clone.

j_call v_call d_call clone_size cdr3_nt cdr3_aa
TRBJ2-7 TRBV6-6 NA NA TGTGCCAGCAGTTACGGACTAACCAGGAGCTCCTACGGGCAGTACTTC CASSYGLTRSSYGQYF
TRBJ2-3 TRBV21-1 NA NA TGTGCCAGCAGCAAACGGACCACCACAGATACGCAGTATTTT CASSKRTTTDTQYF
TRBJ2-2 TRBV7-9 NA few TGTGCCAGCAGCTTAGGTTTTTCCGGGGAGCTGTTTTTT CASSLGFSGELFF
TRBJ2-1 TRBV29-1 TRBD2 NA TGCAGCGCACTAGCGGACTACAATGAGCAGTTCTTC CSALADYNEQFF
TRBJ2-7 TRBV6-1 NA NA TGTGCCAGCAGGGGGGTGGAGGGCTCCTCCTACGAGCAGTACTTC CASRGVEGSSYEQYF
TRBJ2-1 TRBV4-1 NA NA TGCGCCAGCAGCCAAGGAAGATATCGGTCAGGAGAAGAAGCCAGCTCCTACAATGAGCAGTTCTTC CASSQGRYRSGEEASSYNEQFF
TRBJ2-3 TRBV5-1 NA NA TGCGCCAGCAGCTTGAGTCCGTTGGAGGATACGCAGTATTTT CASSLSPLEDTQYF
TRBJ1-2 TRBV13 TRBD1 NA TGTGCCAGCAGCTCAAGGGGACAGGGTAACTATGGCTACACCTTC CASSSRGQGNYGYTF
TRBJ2-1 TRBV5-8 NA NA TGTGCCAGCAGCCCCCGGGTGGCGGTCTACAATGAGCAGTTCTTC CASSPRVAVYNEQFF
TRBJ2-5 TRBV7-6 NA NA TGTGCCAGCAGCCCAAGAGGCTCAGACCAAGAGACCCAGTACTTC CASSPRGSDQETQYF
TRBJ2-3 TRBV7-9 NA NA TGTGCCAGCAGCCCCCGCCGGACCACAGATACGCAGTATTTT CASSPRRTTDTQYF
TRBJ2-2 TRBV7-2 TRBD1 NA TGTGCCACAAACAGGGACAGTGGAGCCGGGGAGCTGTTTTTT CATNRDSGAGELFF
TRBJ2-6 TRBV19 TRBD1 NA TGTGCCAGTAGGGCCGGGACAGTCAACTCTGGGGCCAACGTCCTGACTTTC CASRAGTVNSGANVLTF
TRBJ2-3 TRBV7-9 TRBD1 once TGTGCCAGCAGCTTAAGGACAGGCGGAAAGCGAGATACGCAGTATTTT CASSLRTGGKRDTQYF
TRBJ1-4 TRBV28 NA NA TGTGCCAGCAGTTTACTCGGTGGCAGGGAAAAAACTAATGAAAAACTGTTTTTT CASSLLGGREKTNEKLFF
TRBJ2-3 TRBV7-8 NA NA TGTGCCAGCAGCTCCAGGAAGGGGCCAGATACGCAGTATTTT CASSSRKGPDTQYF
TRBJ2-7 TRBV14 NA NA TGTGCCAGCAGCCTCTACTTGGTCAGGGGCTCCTACGAGCAGTACTTC CASSLYLVRGSYEQYF
TRBJ2-1 TRBV11-3 NA NA TGTGCCAGCAGCTCGACCGGTATTCAGCAGTTCTTC CASSSTGIQQFF
TRBJ1-3 TRBV7-2 NA NA TGTGCCAGCACCCCACGGGCGGGAAACACCATATATTTT CASTPRAGNTIYF
TRBJ2-2 TRBV7-8 NA NA TGTGCCAGCAGCTTACGGTTCGTCGGGGGACCCATAAACACCGGGGAGCTGTTTTTT CASSLRFVGGPINTGELFF